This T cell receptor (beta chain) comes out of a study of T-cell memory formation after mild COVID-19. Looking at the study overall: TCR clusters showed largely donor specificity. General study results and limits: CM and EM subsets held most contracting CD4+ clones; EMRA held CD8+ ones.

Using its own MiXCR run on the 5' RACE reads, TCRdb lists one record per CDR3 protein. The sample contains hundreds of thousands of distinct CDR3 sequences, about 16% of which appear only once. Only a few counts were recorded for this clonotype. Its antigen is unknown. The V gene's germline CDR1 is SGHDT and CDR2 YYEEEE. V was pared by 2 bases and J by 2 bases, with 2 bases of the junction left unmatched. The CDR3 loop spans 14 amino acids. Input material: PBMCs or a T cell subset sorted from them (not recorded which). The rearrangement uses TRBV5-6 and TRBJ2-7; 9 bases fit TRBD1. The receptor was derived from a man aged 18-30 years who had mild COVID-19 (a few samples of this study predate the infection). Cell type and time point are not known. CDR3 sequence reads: CASSFGQGTYEQYV. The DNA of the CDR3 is TGTGCCAGCAGCTTCGGACAGGGGACCTACGAGCAGTACGTC.